This T cell receptor (beta chain) came from a study of CD8 T cells in Susac syndrome. General study results and limits: An acknowledgment was made by the study that its TCR sequencing and HLA analysis involved relatively few individuals.

Trimming took 6 bases from V and 3 from J; bases not matched to a gene: 7. The CDR3 is 16 amino acids. Germline CDR1 reads MNHEY; CDR2 reads SMNVEV (reference sequence). Random hexamers were used to reverse transcribe an amount of about 0.45 to 1 ug RNA. An immunoSEQ multiplex PCR amplified TCR beta CDR3 over 54 Vbeta and 13 Jbeta. One entry per CDR3 protein results from TCRdb running MiXCR on the immunoSEQ multiplex PCR reads. The data contain over 130,000 distinct CDR3 sequences, approximately 96% of them singletons. On this clonotype itself: As yet, its antigen is unknown.

This chain connects TRBV27 to TRBJ2-2; TRBD2 aligns across 10 bases. Sequenced sample: CD4+ T cells from PBMCs. The clonotype comes from a human donor with multiple sclerosis. CDR3 in DNA: TGTGCCAGCAGCGAAATAGCGGGAGGTTACACCGGGGAGCTGTTTTTT. The encoded protein is CASSEIAGGYTGELFF.